This is a list of T cell receptor beta chains from one sample in a study of T cell responses to AZD1222 COVID-19 vaccine. Generated by immunoSEQ multiplex PCR, the TCRdb table keeps only in-frame clones and is missing some. This sample has fewer than 150,000 clones, with over 75% found just once. Here the sequenced sample was peripheral blood, taken on day 0 of AZD1222 vaccination. The receptors stem from an adult in good health. Both conserved end residues are part of each CDR3. D genes are given only for firm matches. Expanded clones get a size class; other rows say once, few or many, or leave the size out.

V: TRBV7-8
D: TRBD2
size: -
J: TRBJ2-1
CDR3: CASSSGLAGSYNEQFF
DNA: TGTGCCAGCAGCTCGGGACTAGCGGGCTCCTACAATGAGCAGTTCTTC

V: TRBV7-9
D: -
size: -
J: TRBJ1-2
CDR3: CASSLSIQLYGYTF
DNA: TGTGCCAGCAGCTTAAGTATCCAACTCTATGGCTACACCTTC

V: TRBV7-9
D: -
size: -
J: TRBJ2-2
CDR3: CASSLWGHTGELFF
DNA: TGTGCCAGCAGCTTGTGGGGGCACACCGGGGAGCTGTTTTTT

V: TRBV25-1
D: -
size: -
J: TRBJ2-5
CDR3: CASSFISYQETQYF
DNA: TGTGCCAGCAGTTTCATATCGTACCAAGAGACCCAGTACTTC

V: TRBV7-9
D: -
size: -
J: TRBJ1-4
CDR3: CASSIATNEKLFF
DNA: TGTGCCAGCAGCATTGCAACTAATGAAAAACTGTTTTTT

V: TRBV27
D: -
size: -
J: TRBJ1-1
CDR3: CASSLTRVAEAFF
DNA: TGTGCCAGCAGTTTAACCCGGGTCGCTGAAGCTTTCTTT

V: TRBV4-1
D: -
size: once
J: TRBJ2-7
CDR3: CASSHPWRRDEQYF
DNA: TGCGCCAGCAGCCATCCATGGAGAAGGGACGAGCAGTACTTC

V: TRBV28
D: TRBD1
size: -
J: TRBJ1-3
CDR3: CASSLGQLSGNTIYF
DNA: TGTGCCAGCAGTTTGGGACAGCTCTCTGGAAACACCATATATTTT

V: TRBV7-3
D: TRBD2
size: -
J: TRBJ2-1
CDR3: CASSSLAGASYNEQFF
DNA: TGTGCCAGCAGCTCCTTAGCGGGAGCATCCTACAATGAGCAGTTCTTC

V: TRBV7-8
D: TRBD1
size: -
J: TRBJ1-1
CDR3: CASAPQTGTNTEAFF
DNA: TGTGCCAGCGCTCCCCAGACAGGGACGAACACTGAAGCTTTCTTT

V: TRBV19
D: -
size: -
J: TRBJ1-1
CDR3: CASTRVRDTEAFF
DNA: TGTGCCAGTACCCGTGTCAGGGACACTGAAGCTTTCTTT

V: TRBV27
D: -
size: -
J: TRBJ2-7
CDR3: CASSYRAGTFYEQYF
DNA: TGTGCCAGCAGTTATCGGGCAGGGACATTCTACGAGCAGTACTTC

V: TRBV11-2
D: -
size: -
J: TRBJ1-1
CDR3: CASSLVLPETEAFF
DNA: TGTGCCAGCAGCTTAGTCCTCCCAGAGACAGAAGCTTTCTTT

V: TRBV9
D: -
size: once
J: TRBJ2-2
CDR3: CASSVDVAHTGELFF
DNA: TGTGCCAGCAGCGTGGACGTAGCGCATACCGGGGAGCTGTTTTTT

V: TRBV19
D: -
size: -
J: TRBJ1-4
CDR3: CATSGALGNNEKLFF
DNA: TGTGCCACCTCCGGAGCCTTAGGGAATAATGAAAAACTGTTTTTT

V: TRBV6-6
D: -
size: -
J: TRBJ1-2
CDR3: CASSPGSGYGYTF
DNA: TGTGCCAGCAGTCCGGGATCGGGCTATGGCTACACCTTC

V: TRBV4-1
D: -
size: -
J: TRBJ1-1
CDR3: CASSQDLGGGYTEAFF
DNA: TGCGCCAGCAGCCAAGATTTAGGCGGGGGTTACACTGAAGCTTTCTTT

V: TRBV6-6
D: -
size: -
J: TRBJ2-3
CDR3: CASTLLARDTQYF
DNA: TGTGCCAGCACCCTACTGGCGAGAGATACGCAGTATTTT

V: TRBV9
D: TRBD2
size: -
J: TRBJ2-5
CDR3: CASSPGLAGDAGETQYF
DNA: TGTGCCAGCAGCCCGGGACTAGCGGGGGATGCAGGAGAGACCCAGTACTTC

V: TRBV30
D: TRBD1
size: -
J: TRBJ1-2
CDR3: CAWERGGPGSF
DNA: TGTGCCTGGGAACGAGGGGGCCCCGGCTCCTTC

V: TRBV5-6
D: -
size: -
J: TRBJ2-1
CDR3: CASSFFGGPKFF
DNA: TGTGCCAGCAGCTTCTTCGGAGGGCCCAAGTTCTTC

V: TRBV11-2
D: TRBD1
size: -
J: TRBJ1-6
CDR3: CASSGPGQSNSPLHF
DNA: TGTGCCAGCAGCGGGCCGGGACAGAGTAATTCACCCCTCCACTTT

V: TRBV5-1
D: TRBD1
size: -
J: TRBJ2-7
CDR3: CASSLEQGRPYEQYF
DNA: TGCGCCAGCAGCTTGGAACAGGGGAGACCCTACGAGCAGTACTTC

V: TRBV9
D: -
size: -
J: TRBJ1-2
CDR3: CASSAFPRDRVRYTF
DNA: TGTGCCAGCAGCGCCTTTCCCCGGGACCGGGTGCGCTACACCTTC

V: TRBV4-1
D: TRBD2
size: once
J: TRBJ2-1
CDR3: CASSGLAGGNEQFF
DNA: TGCGCCAGCAGCGGACTAGCGGGAGGAAATGAGCAGTTCTTC

V: TRBV9
D: TRBD2
size: -
J: TRBJ2-2
CDR3: CASSVVTSGNTGELFF
DNA: TGTGCCAGCAGCGTAGTGACTAGCGGAAACACCGGGGAGCTGTTTTTT

V: TRBV7-3
D: TRBD2
size: -
J: TRBJ2-2
CDR3: CASSLTASGRARELFF
DNA: TGTGCCAGCAGCTTAACAGCCAGCGGGAGGGCCCGGGAGCTGTTTTTT

V: TRBV7-3
D: TRBD2
size: -
J: TRBJ2-3
CDR3: CASSSGGYTQYF
DNA: TGTGCCAGCAGCTCGGGGGGATATACGCAGTATTTT

V: TRBV3-1/TRBV3-2
D: -
size: -
J: TRBJ2-1
CDR3: CASSWGPVVSEQFF
DNA: TGTGCCAGCAGCTGGGGCCCCGTCGTTAGTGAGCAGTTCTTC

V: TRBV27
D: -
size: -
J: TRBJ2-7
CDR3: CASSFGLGGGYEQYF
DNA: TGTGCCAGCAGTTTCGGGTTAGGGGGGGGGTACGAGCAGTACTTC

V: TRBV27
D: -
size: -
J: TRBJ1-2
CDR3: CASSFNTGLGYGYTF
DNA: TGTGCCAGCAGTTTCAACACAGGGCTGGGCTATGGCTACACCTTC

V: TRBV5-1
D: -
size: -
J: TRBJ2-1
CDR3: CASSLGTSSYNEQFF
DNA: TGCGCCAGCAGCCTTGGGACGAGCTCCTACAATGAGCAGTTCTTC

V: TRBV28
D: -
size: -
J: TRBJ2-1
CDR3: CASSQLADEQFF
DNA: TGTGCCAGCAGCCAACTAGCAGATGAGCAGTTCTTC

V: TRBV2
D: -
size: -
J: TRBJ2-5
CDR3: CASSENGIWGETQYF
DNA: TGTGCCAGCAGTGAAAACGGGATCTGGGGAGAGACCCAGTACTTC

V: TRBV19
D: -
size: -
J: TRBJ2-7
CDR3: CASSIGGRLYEQYF
DNA: TGTGCCAGTAGTATAGGGGGCAGACTCTACGAGCAGTACTTC